The clone carrying this TCR beta chain was detected ten times or more. The sample belongs to a study of molecular identifiers for immune sequencing clone quantification. Generation of bulk TCR libraries relied on previously described methods and listed TCR primers. TCRdb recomputed calls from the PCR reads with MiXCR, one row per CDR3 protein. The data contain about 640,000 distinct CDR3 sequences, less than 20% of them singletons. CDR1 SNHLY and CDR2 FYNNEI come from the germline V gene. There are 16 residues in the CDR3. With 8 bases clipped from V and 0 bases from J, the junction kept 9 bases outside the gene matches. CD8+CD4-CCR7+CD45RA+ sorting gave the naive CD8 T cells.

The sample was naive CD8+ T cells from blood, with Jurkat cell RNA spiked in. Subset of the sample: FACS-sorted CD8+CD4-CCR7+CD45RA+ naive T cells. This clonotype was obtained from a human donor in good health. Some libraries in this study had Jurkat cell RNA spiked in. The chain recombines TRBV2 with TRBJ2-5; 10 positions match TRBD1. The DNA for the CDR3 is TGTGCCAGCCTAATCCGGGACAGGGGCCACCAAGAGACCCAGTACTTC. Translated, it gives CASLIRDRGHQETQYF.